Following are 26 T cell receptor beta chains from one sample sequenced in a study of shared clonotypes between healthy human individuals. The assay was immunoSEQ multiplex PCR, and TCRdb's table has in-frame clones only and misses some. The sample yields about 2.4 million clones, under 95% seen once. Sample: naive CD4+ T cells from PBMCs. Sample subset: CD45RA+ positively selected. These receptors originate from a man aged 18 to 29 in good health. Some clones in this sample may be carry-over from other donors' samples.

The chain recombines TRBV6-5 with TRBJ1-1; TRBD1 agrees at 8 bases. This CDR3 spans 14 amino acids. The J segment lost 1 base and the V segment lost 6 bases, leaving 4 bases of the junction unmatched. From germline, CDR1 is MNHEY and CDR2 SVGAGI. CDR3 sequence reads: CASSIGQGNTEAFF. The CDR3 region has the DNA TGTGCCAGCAGCATCGGACAGGGGAACACTGAAGCTTTCTTT.

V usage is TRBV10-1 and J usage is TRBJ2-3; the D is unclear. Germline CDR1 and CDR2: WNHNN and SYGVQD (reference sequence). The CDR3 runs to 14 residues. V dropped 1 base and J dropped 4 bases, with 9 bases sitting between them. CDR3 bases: TGCGCCAGCAGTGAGTGGAACACCGCAGATACGCAGTATTTT. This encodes CASSEWNTADTQYF.

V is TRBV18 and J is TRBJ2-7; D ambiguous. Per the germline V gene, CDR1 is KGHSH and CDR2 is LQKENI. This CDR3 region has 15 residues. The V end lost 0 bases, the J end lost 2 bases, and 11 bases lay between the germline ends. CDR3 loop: CASSPPGLRTYEQYF. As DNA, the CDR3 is TGTGCCAGCTCACCACCCGGGCTTAGGACCTACGAGCAGTACTTC. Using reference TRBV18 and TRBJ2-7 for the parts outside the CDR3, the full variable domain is NAGVMQNPRHLVRRRGQEARLRCSPMKGHSHVYWYRQLPEEGLKFMVYLQKENIIDESGMPKERFSAEFPKEGPSILRIQQVVRGDSAAYFCASSPPGLRTYEQYFGPGTRLTVT.

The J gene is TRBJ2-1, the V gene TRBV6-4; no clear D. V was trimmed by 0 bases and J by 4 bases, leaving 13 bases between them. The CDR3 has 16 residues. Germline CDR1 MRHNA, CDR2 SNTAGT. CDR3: CASSDSPAQSYNEQFF. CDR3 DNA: TGTGCCAGCAGTGACTCTCCCGCGCAATCTTACAATGAGCAGTTCTTC.

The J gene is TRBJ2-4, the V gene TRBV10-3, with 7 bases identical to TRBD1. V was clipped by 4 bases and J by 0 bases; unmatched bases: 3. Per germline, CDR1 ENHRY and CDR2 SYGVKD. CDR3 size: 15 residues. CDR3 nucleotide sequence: TGTGCCATCAGTGTGGGACAGACAGCCAAAAACATTCAGTACTTC. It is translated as CAISVGQTAKNIQYF.

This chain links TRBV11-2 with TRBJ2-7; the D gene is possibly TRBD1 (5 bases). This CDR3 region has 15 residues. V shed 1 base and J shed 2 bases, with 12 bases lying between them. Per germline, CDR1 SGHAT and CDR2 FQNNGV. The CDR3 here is CASSLGQSTTYEQYF. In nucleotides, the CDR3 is TGTGCCAGCAGCTTAGGACAGAGCACTACCTACGAGCAGTACTTC. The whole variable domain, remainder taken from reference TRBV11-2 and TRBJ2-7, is EAGVAQSPRYKIIEKRQSVAFWCNPISGHATLYWYQQILGQGPKLLIQFQNNGVVDDSQLPKDRFSAERLKGVDSTLKIQPAKLEDSAVYLCASSLGQSTTYEQYFGPGTRLTVT.

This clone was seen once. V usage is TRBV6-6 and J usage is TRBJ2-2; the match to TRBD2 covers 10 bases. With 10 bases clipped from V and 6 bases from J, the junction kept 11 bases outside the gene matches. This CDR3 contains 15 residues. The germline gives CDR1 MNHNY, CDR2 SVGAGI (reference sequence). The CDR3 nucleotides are TGTGCCACCTCACACGAGCGGGAGGGCCCCGGGGAGCTGTTTTTT. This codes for CATSHEREGPGELFF.

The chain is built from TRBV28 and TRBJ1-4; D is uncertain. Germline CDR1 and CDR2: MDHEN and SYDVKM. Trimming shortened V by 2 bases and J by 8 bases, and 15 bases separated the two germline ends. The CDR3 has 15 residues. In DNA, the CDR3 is TGTGCCAGCAGTTTAAGGGTCCCCATGGGGGAAAAACTGTTTTTT. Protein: CASSLRVPMGEKLFF.

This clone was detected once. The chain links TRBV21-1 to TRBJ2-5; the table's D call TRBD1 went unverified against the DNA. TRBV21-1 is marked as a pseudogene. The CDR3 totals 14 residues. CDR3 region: CASSTDRDQETQYF. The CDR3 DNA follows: TGTGCCAGCAGCACGGACAGGGACCAAGAGACCCAGTACTTC.

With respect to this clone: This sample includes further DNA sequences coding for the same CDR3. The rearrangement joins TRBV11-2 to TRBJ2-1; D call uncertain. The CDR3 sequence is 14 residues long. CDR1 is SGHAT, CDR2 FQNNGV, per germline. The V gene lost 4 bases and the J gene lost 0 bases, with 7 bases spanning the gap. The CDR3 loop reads CASSSQSSYNEQFF. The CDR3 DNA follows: TGTGCCAGCAGCTCACAGAGCTCCTACAATGAGCAGTTCTTC.

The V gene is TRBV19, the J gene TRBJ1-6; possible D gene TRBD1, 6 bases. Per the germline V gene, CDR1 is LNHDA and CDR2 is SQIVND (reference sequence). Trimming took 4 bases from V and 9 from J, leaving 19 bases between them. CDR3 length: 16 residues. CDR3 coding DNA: TGTGCCAGTAGTACAACCGGGACGGCAGGGGCTTCACCCCTCCACTTT. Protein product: CASSTTGTAGASPLHF.

The CDR3 spells CASSLAVTYNEQFF. CDR3 sequence (DNA): TGTGCCAGCAGCTTAGCGGTAACCTACAATGAGCAGTTCTTC. The gene calls are TRBV7-2 and TRBJ2-1; D is unresolved. Trimming took 0 bases from V and 2 from J, leaving 5 bases between them. Germline V lookup: CDR1 SGHTA, CDR2 FQGNSA. This CDR3 is 14 amino acids long.

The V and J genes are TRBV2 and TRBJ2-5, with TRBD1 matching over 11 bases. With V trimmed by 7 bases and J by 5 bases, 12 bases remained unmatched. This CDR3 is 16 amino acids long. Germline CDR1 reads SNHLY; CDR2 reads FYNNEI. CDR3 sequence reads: CASTRGRTGGTETQYF. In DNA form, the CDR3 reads TGTGCCAGCACGAGGGGTAGGACAGGGGGCACGGAGACCCAGTACTTC.

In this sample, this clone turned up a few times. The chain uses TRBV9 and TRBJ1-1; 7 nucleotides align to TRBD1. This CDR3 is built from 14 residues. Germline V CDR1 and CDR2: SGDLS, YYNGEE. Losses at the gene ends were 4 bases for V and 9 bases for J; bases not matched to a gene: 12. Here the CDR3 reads CASSPTPGTAKAFF. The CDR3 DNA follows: TGTGCCAGCAGCCCTACTCCCGGGACAGCCAAAGCTTTCTTT.

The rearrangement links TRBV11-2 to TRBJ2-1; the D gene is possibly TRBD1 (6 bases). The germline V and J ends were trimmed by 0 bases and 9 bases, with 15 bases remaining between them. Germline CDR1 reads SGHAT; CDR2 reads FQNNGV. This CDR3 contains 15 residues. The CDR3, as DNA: TGTGCCAGCAGCTTAGATCCTTCAGGGGTAGGTGAGCAGTTCTTC. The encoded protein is CASSLDPSGVGEQFF.

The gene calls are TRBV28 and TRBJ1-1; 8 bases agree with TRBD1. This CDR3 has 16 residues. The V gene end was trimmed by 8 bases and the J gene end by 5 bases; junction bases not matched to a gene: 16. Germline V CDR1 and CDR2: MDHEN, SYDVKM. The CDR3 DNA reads TGTGCCAGCGGACACTTGATCGGACAGGGAAGAACTGAAGCTTTCTTT. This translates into CASGHLIGQGRTEAFF.

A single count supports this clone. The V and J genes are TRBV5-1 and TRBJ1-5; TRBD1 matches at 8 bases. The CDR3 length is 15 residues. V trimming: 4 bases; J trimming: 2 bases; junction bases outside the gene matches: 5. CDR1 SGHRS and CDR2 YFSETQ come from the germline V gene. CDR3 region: CASSPTGDRNQPQHF. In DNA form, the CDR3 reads TGCGCCAGCAGCCCGACAGGGGACCGCAATCAGCCCCAGCATTTT.

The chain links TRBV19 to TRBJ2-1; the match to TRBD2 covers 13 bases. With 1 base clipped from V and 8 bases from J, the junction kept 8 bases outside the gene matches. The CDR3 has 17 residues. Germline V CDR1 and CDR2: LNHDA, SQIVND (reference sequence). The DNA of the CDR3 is TGTGCCAGTAGTATAGCGATACGGACTAGCGGGAGCCATGAGCAGTTCTTC. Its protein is CASSIAIRTSGSHEQFF.

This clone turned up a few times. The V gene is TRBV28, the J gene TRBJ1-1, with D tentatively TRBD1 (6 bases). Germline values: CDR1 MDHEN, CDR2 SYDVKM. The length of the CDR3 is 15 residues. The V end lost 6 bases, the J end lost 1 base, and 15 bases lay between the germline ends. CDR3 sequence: CASSPGGQTNTEAFF. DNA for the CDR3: TGTGCCAGCAGCCCGGGCGGACAGACGAACACTGAAGCTTTCTTT.

As DNA, the CDR3 is TGTGCCAGCAGTTTGGTCGGACAGGTCGGTTCCTACGAGCAGTACTTC. This gives the protein CASSLVGQVGSYEQYF. This chain links TRBV28 with TRBJ2-7; 7 bases match TRBD1. In germline, CDR1 is MDHEN, CDR2 SYDVKM. CDR3 length: 16 residues. Trimming at V came to 3 bases and at J to 1 base, leaving 9 bases not matched to a gene.

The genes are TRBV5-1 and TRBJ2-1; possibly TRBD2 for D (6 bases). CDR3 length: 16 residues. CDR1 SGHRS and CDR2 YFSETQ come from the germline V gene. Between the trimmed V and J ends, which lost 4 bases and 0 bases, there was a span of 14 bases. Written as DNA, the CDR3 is TGCGCCAGCAGCCCGTCCCTAGCGAGCTCCTACAATGAGCAGTTCTTC. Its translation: CASSPSLASSYNEQFF. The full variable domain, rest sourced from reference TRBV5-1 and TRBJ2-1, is KAGVTQTPRYLIKTRGQQVTLSCSPISGHRSVSWYQQTPGQGLQFLFEYFSETQRNKGNFPGRFSGRQFSNSRSEMNVSTLELGDSALYLCASSPSLASSYNEQFFGPGTRLTVL.

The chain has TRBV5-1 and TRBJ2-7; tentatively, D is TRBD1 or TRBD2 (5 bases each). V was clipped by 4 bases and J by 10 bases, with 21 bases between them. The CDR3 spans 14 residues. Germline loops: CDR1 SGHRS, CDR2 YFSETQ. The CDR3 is CASSRDQPWDLQYF. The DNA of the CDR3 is TGCGCCAGCAGCAGAGACCAACCTTGGGACCTTCAGTACTTC.

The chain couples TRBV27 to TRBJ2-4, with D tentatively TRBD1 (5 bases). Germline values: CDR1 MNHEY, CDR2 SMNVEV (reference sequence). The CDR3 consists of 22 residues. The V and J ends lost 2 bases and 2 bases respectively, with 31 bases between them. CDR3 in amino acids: CASSLTRVGQGWSSLSKNIQYF. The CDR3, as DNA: TGTGCCAGCAGTTTAACCCGTGTCGGGCAGGGATGGTCGTCTCTATCCAAAAACATTCAGTACTTC.

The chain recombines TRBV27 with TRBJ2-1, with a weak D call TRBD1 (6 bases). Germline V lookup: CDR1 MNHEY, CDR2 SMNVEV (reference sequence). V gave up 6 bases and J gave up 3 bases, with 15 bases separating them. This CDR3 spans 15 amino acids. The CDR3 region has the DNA TGTGCCAGCAGGGACCGAGACAGGAGCTACAATGAGCAGTTCTTC. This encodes CASRDRDRSYNEQFF.

The CDR3 coding sequence is TGTGCCAGCAGTTACGACAGGAACTATGGCTACACCTTC. Residues: CASSYDRNYGYTF. This chain connects TRBV6-6 to TRBJ1-2, with D perhaps matching TRBD1 (6 bases). V was trimmed by 2 bases and J by 2 bases, leaving 6 bases between them. The germline V gene has CDR1 MNHNY and CDR2 SVGAGI (reference sequence). There are 13 residues in the CDR3.

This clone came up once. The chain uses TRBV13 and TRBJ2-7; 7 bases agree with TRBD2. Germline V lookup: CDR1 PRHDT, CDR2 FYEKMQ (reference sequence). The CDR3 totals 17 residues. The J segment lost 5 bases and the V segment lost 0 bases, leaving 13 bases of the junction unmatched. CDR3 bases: TGTGCCAGCAGCTTAGGCCTGGCGGGGAGGGCCCCCAACGAGCAGTACTTC. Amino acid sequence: CASSLGLAGRAPNEQYF.